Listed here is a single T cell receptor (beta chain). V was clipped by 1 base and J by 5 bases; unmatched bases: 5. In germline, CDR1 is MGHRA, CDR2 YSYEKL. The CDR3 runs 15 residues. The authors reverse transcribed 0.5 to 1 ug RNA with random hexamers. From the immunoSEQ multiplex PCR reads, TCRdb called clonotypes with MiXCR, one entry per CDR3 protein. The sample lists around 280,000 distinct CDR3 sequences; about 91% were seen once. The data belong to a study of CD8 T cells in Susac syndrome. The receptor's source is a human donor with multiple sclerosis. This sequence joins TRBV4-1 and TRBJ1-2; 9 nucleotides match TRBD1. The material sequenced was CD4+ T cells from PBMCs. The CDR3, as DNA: TGCGCCAGCAGCCAAGGCACAGGGGGCGCTTATGGCTACACCTTC. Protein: CASSQGTGGAYGYTF.